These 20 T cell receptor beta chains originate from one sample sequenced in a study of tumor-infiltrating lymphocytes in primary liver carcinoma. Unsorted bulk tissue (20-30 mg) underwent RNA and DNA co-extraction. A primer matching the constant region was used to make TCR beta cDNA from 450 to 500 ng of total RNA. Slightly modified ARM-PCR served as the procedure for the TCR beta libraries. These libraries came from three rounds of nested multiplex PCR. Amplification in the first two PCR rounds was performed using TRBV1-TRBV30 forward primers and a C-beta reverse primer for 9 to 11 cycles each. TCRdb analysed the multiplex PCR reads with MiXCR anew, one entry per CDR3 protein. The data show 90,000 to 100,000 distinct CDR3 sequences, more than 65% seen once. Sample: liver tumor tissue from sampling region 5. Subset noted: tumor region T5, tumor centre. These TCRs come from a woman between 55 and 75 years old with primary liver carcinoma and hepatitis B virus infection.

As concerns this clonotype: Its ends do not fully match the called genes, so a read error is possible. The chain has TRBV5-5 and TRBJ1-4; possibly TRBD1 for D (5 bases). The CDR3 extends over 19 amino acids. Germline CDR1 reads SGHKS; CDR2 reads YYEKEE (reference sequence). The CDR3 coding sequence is TGTGCCAGGAGCTTGCTAGCCGGGCCTTACGGGAGTCAGGGTGAAAAACTGTTTTTT. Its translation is CARSLLAGPYGSQGEKLFF.

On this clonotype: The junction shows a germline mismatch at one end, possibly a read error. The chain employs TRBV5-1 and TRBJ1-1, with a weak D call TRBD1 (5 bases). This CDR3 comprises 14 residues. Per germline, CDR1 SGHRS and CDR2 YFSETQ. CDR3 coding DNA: TGCGCCAGCAGCTTGGGGCAGGGATACACTGAAGCTTACTTT. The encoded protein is CASSLGQGYTEAYF.

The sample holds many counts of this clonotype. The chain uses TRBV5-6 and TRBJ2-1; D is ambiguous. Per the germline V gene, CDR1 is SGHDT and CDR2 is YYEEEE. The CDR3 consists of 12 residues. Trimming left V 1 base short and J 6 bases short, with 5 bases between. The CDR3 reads CASSLIRNEQFF. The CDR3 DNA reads TGTGCCAGCAGCTTGATTCGCAATGAGCAGTTCTTC.

Here the CDR3 DNA reads TGTGCCAGCAGTTCCGACGGGCGGAGCTATGGCTACACCTTC. Translating it yields CASSSDGRSYGYTF. This rearrangement joins TRBV12-3 or TRBV12-4 to TRBJ1-2; D not certain. V was trimmed by 4 bases and J by 4 bases, leaving 13 bases between them. The CDR3 extends over 14 amino acids.

Here the CDR3 DNA reads TGTGCCCGCACCGATCAGCGAGAGGGCAATGAGCAGTTCTTC. Protein product: CARTDQREGNEQFF. The J gene is TRBJ2-1, the V gene TRBV12-3 or TRBV12-4, with D tentatively TRBD2 (5 bases). The CDR3 runs to 14 residues. Trimming cost V 11 bases and J 6 bases, with 20 bases left between them.

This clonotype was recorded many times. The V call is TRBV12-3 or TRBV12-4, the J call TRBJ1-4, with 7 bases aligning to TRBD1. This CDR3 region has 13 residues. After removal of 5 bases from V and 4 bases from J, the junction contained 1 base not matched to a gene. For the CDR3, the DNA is TGTGCCAGCAGTCGGGACAGTAATGAAAAACTGTTTTTT. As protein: CASSRDSNEKLFF.

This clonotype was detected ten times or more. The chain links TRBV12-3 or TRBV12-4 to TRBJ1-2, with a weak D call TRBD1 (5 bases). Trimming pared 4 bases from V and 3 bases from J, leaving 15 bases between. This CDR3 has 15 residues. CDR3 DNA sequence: TGTGCCAGCAGTTCTGGGGCGGGGATTGACTATGGCTACACCTTC. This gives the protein CASSSGAGIDYGYTF.

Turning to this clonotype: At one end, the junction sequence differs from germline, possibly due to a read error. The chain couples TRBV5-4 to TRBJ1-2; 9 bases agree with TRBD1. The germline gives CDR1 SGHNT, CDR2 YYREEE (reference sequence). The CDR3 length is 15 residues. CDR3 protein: CANSSRTGDNYGYTF. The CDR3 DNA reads TGTGCCAACAGCTCACGGACAGGGGATAACTATGGCTACACATTC. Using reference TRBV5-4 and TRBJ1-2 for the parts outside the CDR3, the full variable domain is ETGVTQSPTHLIKTRGQQVTLRCSSQSGHNTVSWYQQALGQGPQFIFQYYREEENGRGNFPPRFSGLQFPNYSSELNVNALELDDSALYLCANSSRTGDNYGYTFGSGTRLTVV.

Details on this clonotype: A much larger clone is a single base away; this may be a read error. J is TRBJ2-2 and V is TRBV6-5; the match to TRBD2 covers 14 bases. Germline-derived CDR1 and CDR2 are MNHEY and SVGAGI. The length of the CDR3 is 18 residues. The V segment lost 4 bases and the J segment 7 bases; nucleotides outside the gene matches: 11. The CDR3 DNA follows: TGTGCCAGCAGTTCGACTAGCGGGAGGGCCTGGCGCATCGGGGAGCTGTTTTTT. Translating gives CASSSTSGRAWRIGELFF.

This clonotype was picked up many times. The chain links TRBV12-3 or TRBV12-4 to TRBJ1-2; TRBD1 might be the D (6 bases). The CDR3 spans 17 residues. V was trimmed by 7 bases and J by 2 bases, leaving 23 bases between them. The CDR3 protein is CASTSDLSTGYNYGYTF. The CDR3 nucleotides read TGTGCCAGCACCTCGGACTTGAGTACAGGGTACAACTATGGCTACACCTTC.

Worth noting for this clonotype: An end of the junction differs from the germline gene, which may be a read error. For the CDR3, the DNA is TGTGCCAGCAGAAACAGGTGCCTCTACGATGAGCAGTTCTTC. Translation: CASRNRCLYDEQFF. V gene TRBV6-1 combines with J gene TRBJ2-1; perhaps TRBD1 as D (5 bases). This CDR3 is 14 amino acids long. Germline V lookup: CDR1 MNHNS, CDR2 SASEGT.

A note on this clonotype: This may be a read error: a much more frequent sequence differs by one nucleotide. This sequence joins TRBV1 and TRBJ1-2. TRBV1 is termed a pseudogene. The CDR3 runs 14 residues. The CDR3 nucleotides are TGCACCAGCAGCCTAGGGGGGAGGTCCTATGGCTACACCTTC. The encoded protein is CTSSLGGRSYGYTF.

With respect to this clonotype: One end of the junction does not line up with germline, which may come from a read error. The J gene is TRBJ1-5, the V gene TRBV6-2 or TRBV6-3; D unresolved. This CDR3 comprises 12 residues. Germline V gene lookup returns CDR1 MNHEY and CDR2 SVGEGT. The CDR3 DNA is TGTGCCAGCAGTTACGTGCACCAGCCCCAACATTTT. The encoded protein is CASSYVHQPQHF.

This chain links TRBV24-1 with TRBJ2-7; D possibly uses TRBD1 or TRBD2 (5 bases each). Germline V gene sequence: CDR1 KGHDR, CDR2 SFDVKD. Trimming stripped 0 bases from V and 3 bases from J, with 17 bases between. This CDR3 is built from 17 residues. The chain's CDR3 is CATSDLRMRDEFYEQYF. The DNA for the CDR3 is TGTGCCACCAGTGATTTGCGTATGAGGGACGAATTCTACGAGCAGTACTTC.

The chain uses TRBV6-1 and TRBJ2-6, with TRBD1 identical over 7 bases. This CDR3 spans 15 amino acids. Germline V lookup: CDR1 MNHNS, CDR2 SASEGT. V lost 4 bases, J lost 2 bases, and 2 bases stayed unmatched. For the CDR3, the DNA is TGTGCCAGCAGTGGGCAGGGGGCTGGGGCCAACGTCCTGACTTTC. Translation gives CASSGQGAGANVLTF.

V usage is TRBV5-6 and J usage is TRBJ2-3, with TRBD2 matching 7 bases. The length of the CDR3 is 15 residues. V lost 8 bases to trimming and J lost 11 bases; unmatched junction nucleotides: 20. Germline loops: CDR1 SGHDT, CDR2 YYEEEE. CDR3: CASSRTGTNQTQQYF. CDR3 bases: TGTGCCAGTAGTCGAACCGGGACTAACCAGACACAGCAGTATTTT.

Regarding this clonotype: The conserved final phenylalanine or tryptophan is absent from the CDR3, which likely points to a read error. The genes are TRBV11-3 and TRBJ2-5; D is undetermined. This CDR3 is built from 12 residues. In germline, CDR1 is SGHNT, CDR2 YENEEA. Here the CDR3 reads CASSLDKETQYL. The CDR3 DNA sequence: TGTGCCAGCAGCCTAGACAAAGAGACCCAGTACTTA.

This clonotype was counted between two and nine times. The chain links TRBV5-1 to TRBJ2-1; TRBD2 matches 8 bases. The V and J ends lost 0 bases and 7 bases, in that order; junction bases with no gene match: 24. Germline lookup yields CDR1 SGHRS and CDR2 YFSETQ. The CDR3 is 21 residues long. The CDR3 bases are TGCGCCAGCAGCTTGGCGCCTCGTGTGAGCGGGAGAGGCGGGATGGGAAATGAGCAGTTCTTC. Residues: CASSLAPRVSGRGGMGNEQFF. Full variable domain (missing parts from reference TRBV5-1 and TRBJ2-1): KAGVTQTPRYLIKTRGQQVTLSCSPISGHRSVSWYQQTPGQGLQFLFEYFSETQRNKGNFPGRFSGRQFSNSRSEMNVSTLELGDSALYLCASSLAPRVSGRGGMGNEQFFGPGTRLTVL.

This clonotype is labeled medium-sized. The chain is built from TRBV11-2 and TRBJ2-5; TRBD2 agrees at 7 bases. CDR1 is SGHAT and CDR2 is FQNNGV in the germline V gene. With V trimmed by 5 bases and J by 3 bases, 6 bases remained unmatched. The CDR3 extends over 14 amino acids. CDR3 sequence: CASSPPRGKETQYF. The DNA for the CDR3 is TGTGCCAGCAGCCCCCCGCGGGGGAAAGAGACCCAGTACTTC.

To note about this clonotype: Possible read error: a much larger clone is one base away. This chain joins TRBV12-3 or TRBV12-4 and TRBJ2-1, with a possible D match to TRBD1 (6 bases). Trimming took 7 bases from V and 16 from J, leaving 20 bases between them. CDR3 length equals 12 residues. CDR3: CASTLGHTGHFF. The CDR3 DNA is TGTGCCAGCACCTTGGGACACACTGGGCACTTCTTC.